These T cell receptor beta chains were read from a single sample in a study of shared T cell receptors in the human thymus. The method was immunoSEQ multiplex PCR; TCRdb's version includes in-frame clones alone and lacks a portion of them. This sample has hundreds of thousands of clones; about 95% occur once, and the top ten carry 0.015% to 0.025%. The sample consisted of thymocytes. Receptor source: a human donor. Each CDR3 is given with its conserved first and last residue. D genes are given only for firm matches. Some rows have no size entry. The others give once, few or many, or a class for an expanded clone.

DNA: TGTGCCAGCAGTGAAGCAGCTAGCGGGAGGGCCATCGGGAACGAGCAGTTCTTC
CDR3: CASSEAASGRAIGNEQFF
J: TRBJ2-1
size: .
D: TRBD2
V: TRBV6-1
length: 18

DNA: TGTGCCAGCATTGCGGGAGTTGATTCCATGCCCTACGAGCAGTACTTC
CDR3: CASIAGVDSMPYEQYF
J: TRBJ2-7
size: .
D: TRBD2
V: TRBV28
length: 16

DNA: TGTGCTAGTGGTGCCGGATTGGGTAGCTCCTACGAGCAGTACTTC
CDR3: CASGAGLGSSYEQYF
J: TRBJ2-7
size: .
D: .
V: TRBV12-5
length: 15

DNA: TGTGCCACCAGCAGAGAAAGCTATGGGGGGACGGCAACCTACGAGCAGTACTTC
CDR3: CATSRESYGGTATYEQYF
J: TRBJ2-7
size: .
D: .
V: TRBV15
length: 18

DNA: TGTGCCAGCAGCTATGGACAGGGTACTGAAGCTTTCTTT
CDR3: CASSYGQGTEAFF
J: TRBJ1-1
size: .
D: TRBD1
V: TRBV5-5
length: 13

DNA: TGTGCCAGCAGCACTAGCGGCTCCTACGAGCAGTACTTC
CDR3: CASSTSGSYEQYF
J: TRBJ2-7
size: .
D: TRBD2
V: TRBV28
length: 13

DNA: TGTGCCAGTGTCAGTCTGACGAACACTGAAGCTTTCTTT
CDR3: CASVSLTNTEAFF
J: TRBJ1-1
size: .
D: .
V: TRBV25-1
length: 13

DNA: TGTGCCAGCAGCCGCAGAGATCGGGCAGGGGTTTCCTACGAGCAGTACTTC
CDR3: CASSRRDRAGVSYEQYF
J: TRBJ2-7
size: .
D: .
V: TRBV7-9
length: 17

DNA: TGTGCCAGCAGCCCCGGGACAATATACGAGCAGTACTTC
CDR3: CASSPGTIYEQYF
J: TRBJ2-7
size: .
D: .
V: TRBV7-2
length: 13

DNA: TGTGCCAGCAGTTTATCTATGGCGGGAGCAGGCACAGATACGCAGTATTTT
CDR3: CASSLSMAGAGTDTQYF
J: TRBJ2-3
size: once
D: TRBD2
V: TRBV27
length: 17

DNA: TGTGCCAGCAGCCTCCCGGACTATCCCCCAATAGCCAAAAACATTCAGTACTTC
CDR3: CASSLPDYPPIAKNIQYF
J: TRBJ2-4
size: .
D: .
V: TRBV7-9
length: 18

DNA: TGTGCCAGCAGTTCGCAGAGACAGGGGGGGTCCGAGCAGTACTTC
CDR3: CASSSQRQGGSEQYF
J: TRBJ2-7
size: .
D: TRBD1
V: TRBV28
length: 15

DNA: TGTGCCAGCAGCCCAAGGGCGCAGGGAAACTACGAGCAGTACTTC
CDR3: CASSPRAQGNYEQYF
J: TRBJ2-7
size: .
D: .
V: TRBV7-9
length: 15

DNA: TGTGCCAGCAGCCCGAGCCGGGATAGGACTAGCGGCTACGAGCAGTACTTC
CDR3: CASSPSRDRTSGYEQYF
J: TRBJ2-7
size: .
D: TRBD2
V: TRBV7-6
length: 17

DNA: TGTGCCAGCAGCTTGGCGGCCCCGTCCCTGGGGAACACTGAAGCTTTCTTT
CDR3: CASSLAAPSLGNTEAFF
J: TRBJ1-1
size: .
D: .
V: TRBV5-6
length: 17

DNA: TGTGCCAGCAGTCCACAGGGGGCTAGGAATGAGCAGTTCTTC
CDR3: CASSPQGARNEQFF
J: TRBJ2-1
size: .
D: TRBD1
V: TRBV27
length: 14

DNA: TGTGCCAGCAGCTCGGGATCCGATACGCAGTATTTT
CDR3: CASSSGSDTQYF
J: TRBJ2-3
size: .
D: .
V: TRBV11-3
length: 12

DNA: TGTGCCAGCAGCCCGAAGGGGATTGCTCCTAACTATGGCTACACCTTC
CDR3: CASSPKGIAPNYGYTF
J: TRBJ1-2
size: .
D: .
V: TRBV5-6
length: 16

DNA: TGCGCCAGCAGCCAAGTGTACCCGGCCTACGAGCAGTACTTC
CDR3: CASSQVYPAYEQYF
J: TRBJ2-7
size: .
D: .
V: TRBV4-3
length: 14

DNA: TGTGCCATCAGTGACGGGGGACTAGCGAGGAATGAGCAGTTCTTC
CDR3: CAISDGGLARNEQFF
J: TRBJ2-1
size: .
D: TRBD2
V: TRBV10-3
length: 15

DNA: TGTGCCAGCAGCTTAGCCGGGAAAGCAGGGGATACGCAGTATTTT
CDR3: CASSLAGKAGDTQYF
J: TRBJ2-3
size: once
D: .
V: TRBV7-2
length: 15

DNA: TGTGCCAGCAGCTCGGGGGGTCAGGGGGCAATAGAGACCCAGTACTTC
CDR3: CASSSGGQGAIETQYF
J: TRBJ2-5
size: .
D: .
V: TRBV13
length: 16

DNA: TGTGCCAGCAGCGTAGCTTCCCCGGCTGGAAGCCAGACCTACAATGAGCAGTTCTTC
CDR3: CASSVASPAGSQTYNEQFF
J: TRBJ2-1
size: .
D: .
V: TRBV9
length: 19

DNA: TGCAGCGTTAGAACAGGGGCATACGAGCAGTACTTC
CDR3: CSVRTGAYEQYF
J: TRBJ2-7
size: .
D: TRBD1
V: TRBV29-1
length: 12

DNA: TGTGCCAGCAGTTTATGCGGGAGGGCCACAGATACGCAGTATTTT
CDR3: CASSLCGRATDTQYF
J: TRBJ2-3
size: .
D: TRBD2
V: TRBV27
length: 15

DNA: TGTGCCACCAGGGGGCAGGGATCGGTGCAGTACTTC
CDR3: CATRGQGSVQYF
J: TRBJ2-7
size: .
D: .
V: TRBV15
length: 12

DNA: TGTGCCAGCAGCCGTCTGGGACAGGGGGTTAGAGAAGAGACCCAGTACTTC
CDR3: CASSRLGQGVREETQYF
J: TRBJ2-5
size: .
D: TRBD1
V: TRBV7-6
length: 17

DNA: TGTGCCAGCAGTGACTCCACCACGGGGTTCCACTTC
CDR3: CASSDSTTGFHF
J: TRBJ2-7
size: .
D: .
V: TRBV6-4
length: 12

DNA: TGTGCCAGCAGTGAGTGGACAGGGGGCACAGATACGCAGTATTTT
CDR3: CASSEWTGGTDTQYF
J: TRBJ2-3
size: once
D: TRBD1
V: TRBV6-4
length: 15

DNA: TGTGCCAGCAGTTGGGAGGGGAGCACAGATACGCAGTATTTT
CDR3: CASSWEGSTDTQYF
J: TRBJ2-3
size: .
D: TRBD2
V: TRBV27
length: 14

DNA: TGTGCCAGCAGGGAAGCCTCGGGACTAGCGGGGGGTGGATACGAGCAGTACTTC
CDR3: CASREASGLAGGGYEQYF
J: TRBJ2-7
size: once
D: TRBD2
V: TRBV6-1
length: 18

DNA: TGTGCCAGCAGGGCTACCCGCTTGATCGATTCGGCAGATACGCAGTATTTT
CDR3: CASRATRLIDSADTQYF
J: TRBJ2-3
size: once
D: .
V: TRBV2
length: 17

DNA: TGTGCCAGCAGTAGTCGGACAGACGTCCGGGGGGCTTTCTTT
CDR3: CASSSRTDVRGAFF
J: TRBJ1-1
size: .
D: .
V: TRBV6-1
length: 14

DNA: TGTGCCAGCAGCTTGGGCGCGGAAACTAGCACAGATACGCAGTATTTT
CDR3: CASSLGAETSTDTQYF
J: TRBJ2-3
size: .
D: .
V: TRBV5-4
length: 16

DNA: TGTGCCAGCAGCCTACAGGGCCTGGGGACTGAAGCTTTCTTT
CDR3: CASSLQGLGTEAFF
J: TRBJ1-1
size: .
D: .
V: TRBV14
length: 14

DNA: TGTGCCAGCAGTTGTAAAACGATATGCACAGATACGCAGTATTTT
CDR3: CASSCKTICTDTQYF
J: TRBJ2-3
size: .
D: .
V: TRBV27
length: 15

DNA: TGCAGTTCGGGGGGGACTGAAGCTTTCTTT
CDR3: CSSGGTEAFF
J: TRBJ1-1
size: few
D: .
V: TRBV20-1
length: 10

DNA: TGTGCCAGCTCACCACCGGGACAGGTGTTATATGGCTACACCTTC
CDR3: CASSPPGQVLYGYTF
J: TRBJ1-2
size: .
D: TRBD1
V: TRBV18
length: 15

DNA: TGTGCCGGTATAAACAGGGGGGAGAGTGGCTACACCTTC
CDR3: CAGINRGESGYTF
J: TRBJ1-2
size: .
D: TRBD1
V: TRBV30
length: 13

DNA: TGTGCCTGGAGTTGGGTCGTCAATGAGCAGTTCTTC
CDR3: CAWSWVVNEQFF
J: TRBJ2-1
size: .
D: .
V: TRBV30
length: 12

DNA: TGTGCCAGCAGCTTCGGGACCTTATCGGGCTATGGCTACACCTTC
CDR3: CASSFGTLSGYGYTF
J: TRBJ1-2
size: .
D: .
V: TRBV5-6
length: 15

DNA: TGTGCCAGCAGCTTGGCGGGGCAGCGACACACTGAAGCTTTCTTT
CDR3: CASSLAGQRHTEAFF
J: TRBJ1-1
size: .
D: .
V: TRBV5-4
length: 15